This T cell receptor beta chain was identified in a study of T-cell reconstitution after alpha-beta-depleted transplantation in children. Overall study results and limits: By about two months after transplant, alpha-beta T cells reportedly arose from several hundred graft clones that had expanded. Some patients showed high day-60 TCRbeta diversity, which derived from surviving recipient T cells and thymic progenitors.

The library targeted TCRbeta and was prepared with unique molecular identifiers. Using its own MiXCR run on the PCR reads, TCRdb lists one record per CDR3 protein. The table records around 490,000 distinct CDR3 sequences, approximately 10% of them present only once. This clonotype showed up just a few times. Antigen: not known. The CDR3 contains 15 residues. V shed 3 bases and J shed 3 bases, with 15 bases lying between them. Germline assignment: CDR1 KGHSH and CDR2 LQKENI. V and J are TRBV18 and TRBJ2-7, with D maybe TRBD1 (6 bases). This clonotype was obtained from a female patient aged 2-15 years who had a stem cell transplant for aplastic anemia, so the T cells may come from the graft donor. The sample was PBMCs, mostly from graft donor cells, taken 180 days after TCRalphabeta/CD19-depleted stem cell transplant. The CDR3 coding sequence is TGTGCCAGCTCACCTTATGGCCAGGGGAGCTACGAGCAGTACTTC. It translates to CASSPYGQGSYEQYF.